This TCR beta chain was captured by sequencing in a study of beta chain features in type 1 diabetes. About the study: Examined across all samples were almost 110 million sorted cells. Study-level findings and limits: There was a moderate but significant shortening of TCRB CDR3s in all four CD4+ subsets of Type 1 diabetes patients. Individuals with type 1 diabetes displayed fewer insertions and more deletions at VDJ junctions.

The CDR3 consists of 14 residues. Germline lookup yields CDR1 SNHLY and CDR2 FYNNEI. V shed 8 bases and J shed 5 bases, with 18 bases lying between them. Concerning this clone itself: What it recognizes is unknown.

The isolated RNA, all of it, was reverse transcribed, so expressed TCRB transcripts were what got sequenced. Sequencing used immunoSEQ multiplex PCR; TCRdb keeps in-frame clones, though not all of them. The top ten clones hold roughly 1.4% of a sample with 120,000 to 150,000 clones, roughly 10% of them seen once. The receptor was derived from a man aged 18 to 30 in good health. The chain couples TRBV2 to TRBJ2-5; possibly TRBD2 for D (6 bases). Material: naive CD4+ T cells from blood. CDR3 in amino acids: CASGGYSGGETQYF. As DNA, the CDR3 is TGTGCCAGCGGAGGGTACTCGGGCGGGGAGACCCAGTACTTC.